The T cell receptor beta chain under discussion was sequenced for a study of blood T cells in healthy people across ages. Whole-study results and caveats: More naive CD4+ cells and higher diversity marked long-lived donors relative to aged donors.

This CDR3 contains 16 residues. V lost 4 bases, J lost 4 bases, and 19 bases lay in between. CDR1 MNHEY and CDR2 SMNVEV come from the germline V gene (reference sequence). Note on this clonotype: Its antigen is undetermined.

With a J-beta primer mix and a sample-barcoded 5' primer, a second PCR ran about 6 to 11 cycles. Every molecule of cDNA carried a tag from a template-switch adaptor with 12 random nucleotides. In TCRdb, the 5' RACE reads were re-called with MiXCR into one record per CDR3 protein. The data show more than 700,000 distinct CDR3 sequences, with about 47% seen just once and approximately 18% held by the top ten. Sequencing was performed on blood. This receptor was obtained from an elderly man in good health. The chain recombines TRBV27 with TRBJ1-2; D gene ambiguous. The CDR3 DNA follows: TGTGCCAGCAGTTCAAAACTTAGCGGCCTCCTCTATGGCTACACCTTC. Amino acid sequence: CASSSKLSGLLYGYTF.